The 24 T cell receptor beta chains below come from one sample, sequenced in a study of OX40 agonist ivuxolimab in advanced cancers. Assay: immunoSEQ multiplex PCR; the TCRdb copy retains only in-frame clones and omits some. The sample lists 65,000 to 80,000 clones, roughly four fifths occurring once. The sample here was CD4+ or CD8+ T cells sorted from blood, taken in a trial of the OX40 agonist ivuxolimab. All receptors derive from an adult with an advanced solid tumor such as melanoma, head and neck, liver or kidney cancer.

The genes are TRBV7-8 and TRBJ1-2; 7 positions agree with TRBD1. The CDR3 runs to 15 residues. Germline V gene lookup returns CDR1 SGHVS and CDR2 FQNEAQ. The V segment lost 3 bases and the J segment 4 bases; nucleotides outside the gene matches: 8. The CDR3: CASSLGRGDFYGYTF. DNA of the CDR3: TGTGCCAGCAGCTTGGGCAGGGGGGATTTCTATGGCTACACCTTC.

The chain combines TRBV5-1 with TRBJ1-1; D gene unclear. CDR1 is SGHRS, CDR2 YFSETQ, per germline. V dropped 4 bases and J dropped 5 bases, with 12 bases sitting between them. The CDR3 extends over 13 amino acids. The CDR3 protein is CASSPFGGTEAFF. Written as DNA, the CDR3 is TGCGCCAGCAGCCCCTTCGGAGGGACTGAAGCTTTCTTT. Full variable domain (outside the CDR3, taken from reference TRBV5-1 and TRBJ1-1): KAGVTQTPRYLIKTRGQQVTLSCSPISGHRSVSWYQQTPGQGLQFLFEYFSETQRNKGNFPGRFSGRQFSNSRSEMNVSTLELGDSALYLCASSPFGGTEAFFGQGTRLTVV.

The V and J genes are TRBV5-4 and TRBJ2-1, with unresolved D. The CDR3 consists of 18 residues. Deletions cut 0 bases from V and 0 bases from J, with 16 bases between. Germline V lookup: CDR1 SGHNT, CDR2 YYREEE (reference sequence). The CDR3 loop is CASSLVPVTATSYNEQFF. CDR3 nucleotide sequence: TGTGCCAGCAGCTTGGTACCGGTAACAGCCACCTCCTACAATGAGCAGTTCTTC. The variable domain in full, completed from reference TRBV5-4 and TRBJ2-1, reads ETGVTQSPTHLIKTRGQQVTLRCSSQSGHNTVSWYQQALGQGPQFIFQYYREEENGRGNFPPRFSGLQFPNYSSELNVNALELDDSALYLCASSLVPVTATSYNEQFFGPGTRLTVL.

V gene TRBV6-1 combines with J gene TRBJ2-7, with TRBD1 identical over 7 bases. Per the germline V gene, CDR1 is MNHNS and CDR2 is SASEGT. Trimming cost V 4 bases and J 3 bases; bases outside gene matches: 6. This CDR3 has 14 amino acids. As DNA, the CDR3 is TGTGCCAGCAGTGGACAGGGTACCGACTACGAGCAGTACGTC. Encoded protein: CASSGQGTDYEQYV.

This chain uses TRBV28 with TRBJ2-7; D is ambiguous. V was trimmed by 10 bases and J by 1 base, leaving 8 bases between them. The CDR3 runs 11 residues. The germline V gene encodes CDR1 MDHEN and CDR2 SYDVKM. CDR3 sequence reads: CATLSSYEQYF. CDR3 nucleotides: TGTGCCACCTTGTCGTCCTACGAGCAGTACTTC.

J is TRBJ1-6 and V is TRBV5-1; no definite D call. The CDR3 length is 15 residues. The ends were cut back, 3 bases at V and 0 bases at J, with 7 bases in the middle. CDR1 SGHRS and CDR2 YFSETQ come from the germline V gene. The CDR3 DNA follows: TGCGCCAGCAGCTCCAGGAGCTCCTATAATTCACCCCTCCACTTT. This codes for CASSSRSSYNSPLHF.

The chain couples TRBV27 to TRBJ1-1; D call uncertain. Trimming left V 4 bases short and J 7 bases short, with 13 bases between. CDR1 and CDR2 from the germline V gene are MNHEY and SMNVEV (reference sequence). The CDR3 loop spans 13 amino acids. For the CDR3, the DNA is TGTGCCAGCAGTTCCCCGGGCCGCTTTGAAGCTTTCTTT. Amino acids: CASSSPGRFEAFF.

This chain joins TRBV27 and TRBJ1-1, with a weak D call TRBD1 (5 bases). The V end lost 6 bases, the J end lost 1 base, and 18 bases lay between the germline ends. Germline loops: CDR1 MNHEY, CDR2 SMNVEV (reference sequence). The CDR3 runs 16 residues. CDR3 sequence (DNA): TGTGCCAGCAGCCCCCGCCGGGGGACGGCGAACACTGAAGCTTTCTTT. The encoded protein is CASSPRRGTANTEAFF.

The chain combines TRBV28 with TRBJ2-3, with 8 bases aligning to TRBD2. The CDR3 is made up of 16 amino acids. The germline CDR1 and CDR2 sequences are MDHEN and SYDVKM. The trim removed 3 bases at V and 5 bases at J, leaving 10 bases unmatched. The CDR3 is CASSLAPGGQKDTQYF. The CDR3 bases are TGTGCCAGCAGTTTGGCTCCGGGGGGGCAAAAAGATACGCAGTATTTT.

In its sample, this clone was seen once. This chain connects TRBV2 to TRBJ2-5; TRBD2 is a possible D gene (6 bases). The CDR3 length is 14 residues. CDR1 and CDR2 (germline): SNHLY, FYNNEI. V lost 3 bases and J 3 bases, leaving 11 bases between the germline ends. The CDR3 spells CASSDGASEETQYF. CDR3 DNA sequence: TGTGCCAGCAGTGACGGGGCTAGCGAAGAGACCCAGTACTTC.

The genes are TRBV28 and TRBJ2-7; D possibly uses TRBD1 or TRBD2 (5 bases each). The CDR3 spans 15 residues. The ends were cut back, 4 bases at V and 3 bases at J, with 16 bases in the middle. Looked up from germline, CDR1 is MDHEN and CDR2 is SYDVKM. CDR3 DNA: TGTGCCAGCAGTTCTGGGTCGAAGGGGAGCTACGAGCAGTACGTC. Translating gives CASSSGSKGSYEQYV.

This chain joins TRBV5-6 and TRBJ2-5, with no clear D. This CDR3 spans 13 amino acids. Trimming took off 1 base at V and 0 bases at J, with 4 bases between the two ends. Germline V gives CDR1 SGHDT, CDR2 YYEEEE. In DNA, the CDR3 is TGTGCCAGCAGCTTGTTCAACCAAGAGACCCAGTACTTC. It translates to CASSLFNQETQYF.

Here the CDR3 reads CASSRIGGSSYEQYF. DNA for the CDR3: TGTGCCAGCAGTCGAATCGGGGGAAGTTCCTACGAGCAGTACTTC. This sequence joins TRBV6-1 and TRBJ2-7; D is perhaps TRBD2 (6 bases). CDR3 length: 15 amino acids. Trimming pared 5 bases from V and 1 base from J, leaving 15 bases between. Germline V gene data show CDR1 as MNHNS and CDR2 as SASEGT.

This clone was observed a few times. The chain uses TRBV6-4 and TRBJ2-2; D possibly corresponds to TRBD2 (5 bases). The germline CDR1 and CDR2 sequences are MRHNA and SNTAGT. Trimming left V 8 bases short and J 5 bases short, with 15 bases between. The CDR3 has 14 residues. CDR3 coding DNA: TGTGCCAGCGGGAGAACTGTGAGAACCGGGGAGCTGTTTTTT. Translation gives CASGRTVRTGELFF.

This rearrangement joins TRBV6-5 to TRBJ1-1, with TRBD1 identical over 7 bases. Germline CDR1 reads MNHEY; CDR2 reads SVGAGI. This CDR3 is 14 amino acids long. V dropped 0 bases and J dropped 8; count of bases not matched to a gene: 6. In DNA form, the CDR3 reads TGTGCCAGCAGTTACTCGAACCACAGGGGCGAAGCTTTCTTT. Residues: CASSYSNHRGEAFF.

The chain has TRBV5-4 and TRBJ2-7; D gene unclear. The CDR3 extends over 18 amino acids. V lost 0 bases and J lost 0, with 19 bases in between. The V gene's germline CDR1 is SGHNT and CDR2 YYREEE (reference sequence). CDR3 in DNA: TGTGCCAGCAGCTTGGGGGCCTCTCGGCTCAGGTCCTCCTACGAGCAGTACTTC. It is translated as CASSLGASRLRSSYEQYF.

This chain connects TRBV11-2 to TRBJ2-3; tentative D call: TRBD2 (6 bases). Trimming removed 2 bases from V and 4 bases from J, with 13 bases in between. The CDR3 loop spans 15 amino acids. The V gene's germline CDR1 is SGHAT and CDR2 FQNNGV. The CDR3 bases are TGTGCCAGCAGCTTATTACCAGGAGGGGCAGATACGCAGTATTTT. It is translated as CASSLLPGGADTQYF.

The CDR3 protein is CASSLTGETQYF. CDR3 coding DNA: TGCGCCAGCAGCTTGACGGGGGAGACCCAGTACTTC. This chain uses TRBV5-1 with TRBJ2-5; a possible D gene is TRBD2 (5 bases). Trimming cost V 1 base and J 5 bases, with 6 bases left between them. The CDR3 spans 12 residues. CDR1 and CDR2 from the germline V gene are SGHRS and YFSETQ.

The rearrangement links TRBV5-1 to TRBJ1-1; D is possibly TRBD1 (5 bases). Germline V lookup: CDR1 SGHRS, CDR2 YFSETQ. V was shortened by 4 bases and J by 3 bases, with 13 bases between the two germline ends. This CDR3 is 14 amino acids long. CDR3 DNA: TGCGCCAGCAGCGGAATAGGGGCGGACACTGAAGCTTTCTTT. Protein sequence: CASSGIGADTEAFF.

J is TRBJ2-7 and V is TRBV2, with D possibly matching TRBD1 (6 bases). This CDR3 has 15 amino acids. V lost 6 bases to trimming and J lost 0 bases, with 15 bases between them. Per the germline V gene, CDR1 is SNHLY and CDR2 is FYNNEI. CDR3 residues: CASSPGDNLSYEQYV. DNA of the CDR3: TGTGCCAGCAGCCCAGGGGACAATCTCTCCTACGAGCAGTACGTC.

This chain joins TRBV6-6 and TRBJ1-1; 9 bases are shared with TRBD1. The CDR3 covers 16 residues. Germline values: CDR1 MNHNY, CDR2 SVGAGI (reference sequence). Germline trimming cut 2 bases from V and 6 bases from J; bases unmatched to any gene: 10. CDR3 DNA: TGTGCCAGCAGTTACGGGACGGCGGACAGGGGCTCTGAAGCTTTCTTT. Protein: CASSYGTADRGSEAFF.

This clone was observed a few times. The CDR3 DNA follows: TGTGCCAGCAGTCGAACAGTACTCACTGAAGCTTTCTTT. This translates into CASSRTVLTEAFF. The gene calls are TRBV6-1 and TRBJ1-1; D gene unclear. The CDR3 has 13 residues. Germline values: CDR1 MNHNS, CDR2 SASEGT. Trimming left V 5 bases short and J 4 bases short, with 11 bases between.

The chain is built from TRBV19 and TRBJ2-6; perhaps D is TRBD1 or TRBD2 (5 bases each). Germline-derived CDR1 and CDR2 are LNHDA and SQIVND (reference sequence). V was clipped by 2 bases and J by 0 bases, with 23 bases between them. There are 21 residues in the CDR3. CDR3 DNA sequence: TGTGCCAGTAGTATACCCCTCGGCAGGTTAGGGGACCGCTCTGGGGCCAACGTCCTGACTTTC. It encodes CASSIPLGRLGDRSGANVLTF.

V usage is TRBV2 and J usage is TRBJ2-3; no definite D call. This CDR3 is built from 17 residues. V dropped 0 bases and J dropped 0 bases, with 13 bases sitting between them. From germline, CDR1 is SNHLY and CDR2 FYNNEI. In nucleotides, the CDR3 is TGTGCCAGCAGTGAAGCGCTTGGGCAGGCTAGCACAGATACGCAGTATTTT. Protein product: CASSEALGQASTDTQYF.